The 10 T cell receptor beta chains listed next were all sequenced from one sample in a study of T cells in Graves' hyperthyroidism and ophthalmopathy. RNA transcripts provided the source from which TCR beta CDR3 regions were amplified. First-round RT-PCR of the TCR CDR3 relied on the HTBI primer set. In TCRdb, the multiplex PCR reads were re-called with MiXCR into one record per CDR3 protein. Of about 760,000 distinct CDR3 sequences in the sample, about 35% were seen once. Sequenced sample: blood. The receptors were sampled from a woman in her forties with Graves' hyperthyroidism.

This clonotype was recorded at least ten times. The chain has TRBV12-3 or TRBV12-4 and TRBJ1-2; no firm D call. The CDR3 totals 12 residues. V lost 7 bases and J 7 bases, leaving 13 bases between the germline ends. This chain's CDR3 is CASTVSSGGYTF. CDR3 DNA sequence: TGTGCCAGCACCGTATCATCGGGTGGCTACACCTTC.

This rearrangement joins TRBV7-9 to TRBJ1-5; 10 bases match TRBD1. The better agreement between TRBJ2-3 and the DNA end casts doubt on the J call. The germline gives CDR1 SEHNR, CDR2 FQNEAQ (reference sequence). The CDR3 length is 16 residues. CDR3 sequence: CASSLGGQGSTDTQYF. The CDR3 DNA reads TGTGCCAGCAGCTTAGGGGGACAGGGGTCCACAGATACGCAGTATTTT.

This chain joins TRBV7-9 and TRBJ2-7, with 8 bases aligning to TRBD1. In germline, CDR1 is SEHNR, CDR2 FQNEAQ (reference sequence). The CDR3 covers 14 residues. V was clipped by 5 bases and J by 7 bases; unmatched bases: 10. The CDR3 bases are TGTGCCAGCAGCGCCTACAGGGGGAAGAGGGAGCAGTACTTC. Translation gives CASSAYRGKREQYF.

V usage is TRBV13 and J usage is TRBJ1-4; the match to TRBD1 covers 7 bases. The CDR3 length is 15 residues. Germline assignment: CDR1 PRHDT and CDR2 FYEKMQ (reference sequence). V shed 6 bases, J shed 3 bases, and the junction held 7 bases outside the gene matches. The CDR3 region has the DNA TGTGCCAGCAGTGGAGGACAGGCAGCTAATGAAAAACTGTTTTTT. Residues: CASSGGQAANEKLFF.

This chain links TRBV12-3 or TRBV12-4 with TRBJ2-7, with TRBD2 matching 9 bases. With 11 bases clipped from V and 2 bases from J, the junction kept 13 bases outside the gene matches. This CDR3 is built from 15 residues. CDR3 bases: TGTGCCTGGAGTGTGGCTAGCGGGGCCACCTACGAGCAGTACTTC. This codes for CAWSVASGATYEQYF.

There are a few counts of this clonotype. This chain links TRBV7-9 with TRBJ1-1; a possible D gene is TRBD1 (5 bases). V lost 2 bases and J lost 0, with 25 bases in between. This CDR3 has 20 residues. Germline loops: CDR1 SEHNR, CDR2 FQNEAQ (reference sequence). Here the CDR3 reads CASSLSPRESDRFMNTEAFF. In DNA, the CDR3 is TGTGCCAGCAGCTTATCCCCCAGGGAGTCAGACCGGTTTATGAACACTGAAGCTTTCTTT.

The chain uses TRBV12-3 or TRBV12-4 and TRBJ2-7, with D perhaps matching TRBD1 or TRBD2 (5 bases each). The CDR3 length is 12 residues. DNA for the CDR3: TGTGCTAGTGCCCCCGTGGGGGACGAGCAGTACTTC. This codes for CASAPVGDEQYF.

This clonotype was seen many times. The chain has TRBV10-3 and TRBJ2-2; the D is unclear. In germline, CDR1 is ENHRY, CDR2 SYGVKD. V gave up 9 bases and J gave up 5 bases, with 10 bases separating them. The CDR3 has 12 residues. This chain's CDR3 is CAITDRTGELFF. CDR3 DNA sequence: TGTGCCATTACTGATCGGACCGGGGAGCTGTTTTTT.

This clonotype was seen only a few times. The J gene is TRBJ2-6, the V gene TRBV6-5; D is ambiguous. This CDR3 comprises 16 residues. V was shortened by 5 bases and J by 0 bases, with 11 bases between the two germline ends. Germline values: CDR1 MNHEY, CDR2 SVGAGI. CDR3 amino acids: CASSELGYSGANVLTF. In nucleotides, the CDR3 is TGTGCCAGCAGTGAACTGGGTTACTCTGGGGCCAACGTCCTGACTTTC.

The chain employs TRBV6-2 or TRBV6-3 and TRBJ2-7; the D gene is possibly TRBD1 (6 bases). The V and J ends lost 5 bases and 2 bases respectively, with 13 bases between them. This CDR3 is built from 14 residues. Germline V gene sequence: CDR1 MNHEY, CDR2 SVGEGT. The DNA of the CDR3 is TGTGCCAGCAGTGCCCCCAGGGGCCCCTACGAGCAGTACTTC. It specifies CASSAPRGPYEQYF.